This TCR beta chain was recovered during a study of T cell responses to AZD1222 COVID-19 vaccine. Whole-study findings and limits: With dominance at 160-218 and 743-854, vaccine-associated CD4 TCRs spanned spike. Increases in Spike-specific TCR breadth and depth were seen after two AZD1222 doses. It should be noted that donors were predominantly white British and more often female, and clonal diversity was possibly underestimated.

Comments on this clone: Antigen specificity is unknown.

Libraries were prepared by immunoSEQ multiplex PCR; TCRdb keeps only in-frame clonotypes and omits some of them. The sample lists under 150,000 clones, 70% to 90% occurring once. The sequences come from peripheral blood, collected on day 0 of MenACWY control vaccination. The sequence was obtained from an adult in good health.

The CDR3 reads CASSPNGRARGDYGYTF. The CDR3 nucleotides read TGTGCCAGCAGCCCAAACGGACGGGCGCGGGGGGACTATGGCTACACCTTC. The chain uses TRBV4-2 and TRBJ1-2; TRBD1 is a possible D gene (5 bases). Trimming stripped 4 bases from V and 3 bases from J, with 21 bases between. Looked up from germline, CDR1 is LGHNA and CDR2 is YNFKEQ. The length of the CDR3 is 17 residues.